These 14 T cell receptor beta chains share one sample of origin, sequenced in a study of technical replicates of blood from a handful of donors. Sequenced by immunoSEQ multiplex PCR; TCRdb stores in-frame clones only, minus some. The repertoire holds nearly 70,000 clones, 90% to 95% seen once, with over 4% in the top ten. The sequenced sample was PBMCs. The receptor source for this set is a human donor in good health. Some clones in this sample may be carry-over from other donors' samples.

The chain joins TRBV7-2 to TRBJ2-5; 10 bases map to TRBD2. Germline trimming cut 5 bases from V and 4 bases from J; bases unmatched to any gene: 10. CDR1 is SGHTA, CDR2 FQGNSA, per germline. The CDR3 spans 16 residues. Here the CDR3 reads CASSVTERGGRETQYF. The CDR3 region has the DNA TGTGCCAGCAGCGTTACGGAGCGGGGGGGCCGAGAGACCCAGTACTTC.

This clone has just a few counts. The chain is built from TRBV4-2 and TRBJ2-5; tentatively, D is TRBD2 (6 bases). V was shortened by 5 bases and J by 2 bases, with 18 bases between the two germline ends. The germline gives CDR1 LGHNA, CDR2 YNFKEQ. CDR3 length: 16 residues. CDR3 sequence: CASSKTAGTSQETQYF. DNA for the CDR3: TGTGCCAGCAGCAAGACCGCAGGGACTTCACAAGAGACCCAGTACTTC.

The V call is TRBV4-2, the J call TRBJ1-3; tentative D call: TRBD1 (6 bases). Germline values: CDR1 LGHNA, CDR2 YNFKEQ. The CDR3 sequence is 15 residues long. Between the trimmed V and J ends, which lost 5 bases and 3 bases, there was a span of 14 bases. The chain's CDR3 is CASSERGANGNTIYF. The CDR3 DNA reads TGTGCCAGCAGCGAACGGGGGGCTAATGGAAACACCATATATTTT.

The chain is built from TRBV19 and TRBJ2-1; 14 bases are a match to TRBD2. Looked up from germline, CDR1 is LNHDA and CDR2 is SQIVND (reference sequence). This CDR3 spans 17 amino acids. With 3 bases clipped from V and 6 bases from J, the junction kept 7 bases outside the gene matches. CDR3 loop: CASSIHTGTSGSNEQFF. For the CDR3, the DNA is TGTGCCAGTAGTATTCACACTGGGACTAGCGGGAGCAATGAGCAGTTCTTC.

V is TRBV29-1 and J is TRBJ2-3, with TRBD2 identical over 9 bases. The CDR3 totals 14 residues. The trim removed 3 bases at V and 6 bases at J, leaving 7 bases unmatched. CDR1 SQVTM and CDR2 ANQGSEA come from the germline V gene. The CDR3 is CSVEGGGRDDTQYF. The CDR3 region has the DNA TGCAGCGTTGAGGGAGGCGGGAGGGACGATACGCAGTATTTT.

CDR3 protein: CASSQTRDYNSPLHF. The CDR3 DNA reads as TGTGCCAGCAGCCAAACACGGGACTATAATTCACCCCTCCACTTT. The chain couples TRBV7-9 to TRBJ1-6; no clear D gene. Germline-derived CDR1 and CDR2 are SEHNR and FQNEAQ (reference sequence). The V gene lost 5 bases and the J gene lost 3 bases, with 11 bases spanning the gap. The CDR3 contains 15 residues.

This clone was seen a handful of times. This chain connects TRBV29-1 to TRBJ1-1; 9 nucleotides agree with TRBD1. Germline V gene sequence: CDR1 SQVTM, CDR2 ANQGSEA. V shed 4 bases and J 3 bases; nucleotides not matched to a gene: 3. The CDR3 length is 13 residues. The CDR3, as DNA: TGCAGCGTTGGGACAGGGGCGGACACTGAAGCTTTCTTT. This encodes CSVGTGADTEAFF.

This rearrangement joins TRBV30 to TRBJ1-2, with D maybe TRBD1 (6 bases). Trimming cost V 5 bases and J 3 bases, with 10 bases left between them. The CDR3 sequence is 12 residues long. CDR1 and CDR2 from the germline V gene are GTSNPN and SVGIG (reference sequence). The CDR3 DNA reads TGTGCCTGGGACAGGACGGACTATGGCTACACCTTC. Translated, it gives CAWDRTDYGYTF.

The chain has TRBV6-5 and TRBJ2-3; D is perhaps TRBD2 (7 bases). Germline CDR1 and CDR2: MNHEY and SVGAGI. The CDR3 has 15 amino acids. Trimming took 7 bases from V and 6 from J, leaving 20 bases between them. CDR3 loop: CASKVRTGGRDTQYF. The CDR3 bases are TGTGCCAGCAAAGTTAGAACCGGGGGGCGGGATACGCAGTATTTT.

CDR3 sequence: CASRTGNTGELFF. CDR3 nucleotides: TGTGCCAGCAGGACAGGGAACACCGGGGAGCTGTTTTTT. The chain carries TRBV6-4 and TRBJ2-2; possible D gene TRBD1, 6 bases. Germline V gives CDR1 MRHNA, CDR2 SNTAGT. The CDR3 extends over 13 amino acids. V was clipped by 6 bases and J by 1 base, with 6 bases between them.

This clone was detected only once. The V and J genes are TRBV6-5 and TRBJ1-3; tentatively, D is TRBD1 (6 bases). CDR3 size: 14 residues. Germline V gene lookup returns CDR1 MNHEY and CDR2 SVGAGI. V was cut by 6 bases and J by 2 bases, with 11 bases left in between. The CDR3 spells CASSHRVTGNTIYF. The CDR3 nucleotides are TGTGCCAGCAGCCACAGGGTTACTGGAAACACCATATATTTT.

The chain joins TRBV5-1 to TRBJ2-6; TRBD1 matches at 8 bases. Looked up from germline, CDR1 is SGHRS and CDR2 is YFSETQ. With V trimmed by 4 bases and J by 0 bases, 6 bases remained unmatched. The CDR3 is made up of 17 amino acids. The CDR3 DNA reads TGCGCCAGCAGCCTGGGACAGGCCCACTCTGGGGCCAACGTCCTGACTTTC. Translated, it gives CASSLGQAHSGANVLTF.

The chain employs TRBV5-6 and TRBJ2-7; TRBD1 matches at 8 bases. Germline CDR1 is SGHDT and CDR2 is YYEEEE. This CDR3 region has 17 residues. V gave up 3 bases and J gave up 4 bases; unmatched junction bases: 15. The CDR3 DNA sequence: TGTGCCAGCAGCTCAGATTTCATACGGCAGGGGGCTTACGAGCAGTACTTC. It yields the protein CASSSDFIRQGAYEQYF.

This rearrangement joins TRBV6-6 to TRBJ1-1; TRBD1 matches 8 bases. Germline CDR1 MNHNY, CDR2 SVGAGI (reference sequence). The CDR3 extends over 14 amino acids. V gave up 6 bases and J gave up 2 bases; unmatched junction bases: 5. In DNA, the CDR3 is TGTGCCAGCAGACCGGACAGGGTCAACACTGAAGCTTTCTTT. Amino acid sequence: CASRPDRVNTEAFF.